This T cell receptor beta chain was sequenced in a study of glioma-infiltrating T cells. This clonotype is judged medium-sized (0.01 to 0.1%). Its matching antigen is unknown. The study, taken as a whole, reports: Non-neoplastic patients had below-expected tissue-blood divergence, while all gliomas exceeded expectation. Very few CDR3 sequences were shared between tissue and blood.

The iRepertoire nested amplicon-rescue multiplex PCR amplified TCR alpha and beta CDR3s from RNA. For one-step reverse transcription and amplification, about 90-400 ng of tissue mRNA or PBMC total RNA was used. TCRdb reprocessed the multiplex PCR reads with MiXCR, giving one entry per CDR3 protein. The table includes some 10,000 distinct CDR3 sequences, 56% detected once. This TCR was recovered from a human donor with low-grade glioma or glioblastoma, undergoing nonglioma brain surgery, or in good health (not recorded which). Source material: glioma tissue, nonneoplastic brain tissue, or PBMCs (not recorded which).

As DNA, the CDR3 is TGTGCCAGTAGTATTGTGTCCTTCGCTTCCGGGGAGCTGTTTTTT. Translated, it gives CASSIVSFASGELFF. The chain uses TRBV19 and TRBJ2-2; D is uncertain. Trimming pared 3 bases from V and 6 bases from J, leaving 14 bases between. Germline V gene lookup returns CDR1 LNHDA and CDR2 SQIVND (reference sequence). The CDR3 sequence is 15 residues long. The full variable domain, in which reference TRBV19 and TRBJ2-2 provide the parts outside the CDR3, is DGGITQSPKYLFRKEGQNVTLSCEQNLNHDAMYWYRQDPGQGLRLIYYSQIVNDFQKGDIAEGYSVSREKKESFPLTVTSAQKNPTAFYLCASSIVSFASGELFFGEGSRLTVL.